This passage covers 22 T cell receptor beta chains from one sample sequenced in a study of CXCR3-negative and CXCR3-positive naive CD8 T cells. Study-wide points: CXCR3-positive naive cells carried more hydrophobic TRB CDR3s than CXCR3-negative naive cells did.

Their recognized antigens are unknown. UMI-tagged TRB cDNA libraries were built via 5' RACE. With the 5' RACE reads reprocessed, TCRdb shows one record per CDR3 protein and no DNA. The ten most abundant clones cover roughly 0.4% of a sample with around 110,000 distinct CDR3 sequences. Sequenced sample: naive CXCR3+ CD8+ T cells from blood. This sample's subset: CD45RO-CCR7+CD27+CD95- naive CD8+ T cells expressing CXCR3 (TNR3+). All receptors derive from a human donor in good health. Some clones in this sample may be carry-over from other donors' samples.

The V gene is TRBV21-1, the J gene TRBJ1-2; TCRdb designates TRBD1, a call that cannot be tested without DNA. TRBV21-1 is a pseudogene locus. The CDR3 totals 13 residues. The CDR3 spells CASSKEGFYGYTF.

The CDR3 is CASSLTRTSPNTGELFF. The V call is TRBV12-3 or TRBV12-4, the J call TRBJ2-2; TCRdb names TRBD2, which stays unverified in the absence of DNA. CDR3 length: 17 amino acids.

V and J are TRBV9 and TRBJ1-2. This CDR3 has 13 amino acids. Germline-derived CDR1 and CDR2 are SGDLS and YYNGEE. The CDR3: CASSGDLIYGYTF.

The chain uses TRBV28 and TRBJ2-7; with no DNA, the TCRdb D assignment of TRBD1 cannot be verified. Germline V gene sequence: CDR1 MDHEN, CDR2 SYDVKM. The CDR3 has 15 amino acids. The CDR3 is CASSIRETGSYEQYF.

The chain is built from TRBV29-1 and TRBJ2-3; the D call from TCRdb, TRBD1, cannot be confirmed without DNA. CDR3 length: 13 amino acids. Germline V gene data show CDR1 as SQVTM and CDR2 as ANQGSEA. The CDR3 region is CSVSGALADTQYF.

The chain links TRBV7-9 to TRBJ2-7; TCRdb reports TRBD2, a call that lacks DNA to check it against. Germline-derived CDR1 and CDR2 are SEHNR and FQNEAQ (reference sequence). The CDR3 length is 16 residues. The CDR3 sequence is CASSFPGLAASYEQYF.

The gene calls are TRBV28 and TRBJ2-7; TCRdb's D gene call, TRBD1, goes unchecked for lack of DNA. The CDR3 is 16 residues long. The germline gives CDR1 MDHEN, CDR2 SYDVKM. This CDR3 is CASSPSRQGAFNEQYF.

The V gene is TRBV11-2, the J gene TRBJ1-2. The CDR3 contains 14 residues. Germline assignment: CDR1 SGHAT and CDR2 FQNNGV. The CDR3 loop reads CASSLELTAGGYTF.

This chain connects TRBV5-4 to TRBJ2-3; TCRdb's D call of TRBD1 is untestable without DNA. This CDR3 has 14 residues. From germline, CDR1 is SGHNT and CDR2 YYREEE (reference sequence). The CDR3 protein is CASSLGGTGNTQYF.

The chain carries TRBV28 and TRBJ1-2; the D call of TRBD1 rests on TCRdb alone, since no DNA is present to check it. The length of the CDR3 is 16 residues. CDR1 and CDR2 (germline): MDHEN, SYDVKM. The CDR3 sequence: CASSLPREVGDYGYTF.

This chain uses TRBV24-1 with TRBJ2-1. This CDR3 is 13 amino acids long. The germline gives CDR1 KGHDR, CDR2 SFDVKD. The CDR3 loop is CATSDFNSVEQFF.

V gene TRBV12-3 or TRBV12-4 combines with J gene TRBJ2-7; the TRBD2 assignment by TCRdb is unverifiable without DNA. The CDR3 consists of 12 residues. The CDR3 loop reads CASSLGVVEQYF.

The chain carries TRBV12-3 or TRBV12-4 and TRBJ2-7; TCRdb lists TRBD2, though no DNA is available to test this call. The CDR3 consists of 16 residues. The CDR3 sequence is CASSPGLAEISYEQYF.

V usage is TRBV7-7 and J usage is TRBJ2-7; TCRdb lists TRBD1, though no DNA is available to test this call. The CDR3 consists of 12 residues. Germline loops: CDR1 SSHAT, CDR2 FNYEAQ (reference sequence). CDR3 region: CASSLARGEQYF.

The V call is TRBV6-5, the J call TRBJ2-6. In germline, CDR1 is MNHEY, CDR2 SVGAGI. The CDR3 totals 14 residues. The CDR3 here is CASSSISGANVLTF.

The rearrangement joins TRBV7-2 to TRBJ2-7; TCRdb gives TRBD2 as the D gene, but with no DNA this cannot be confirmed. Germline V lookup: CDR1 SGHTA, CDR2 FQGNSA. CDR3 length equals 14 residues. CDR3 residues: CASRSSGLAYEQYF.

The chain carries TRBV7-3 and TRBJ2-3. CDR3 length equals 14 residues. Germline values: CDR1 SGHTA, CDR2 FQGTGA. CDR3 in amino acids: CASSLTGYTDTQYF.

The rearrangement joins TRBV29-1 to TRBJ2-1; TCRdb proposes TRBD2, but this gene call is untestable without DNA. Germline CDR1 and CDR2: SQVTM and ANQGSEA. The CDR3 is made up of 15 amino acids. CDR3 residues: CSVDLAGGYDNKQFF.

The genes are TRBV2 and TRBJ1-1; TCRdb reports TRBD1, a call that lacks DNA to check it against. The CDR3 length is 17 residues. From germline, CDR1 is SNHLY and CDR2 FYNNEI. CDR3 sequence reads: CASSVSAGGAVNTEAFF.

The chain is built from TRBV2 and TRBJ2-5; the TCRdb call, TRBD2, lacks DNA for checking. The CDR3 sequence is 15 residues long. In germline, CDR1 is SNHLY, CDR2 FYNNEI. The CDR3 sequence: CASRSTSEGVETQYF.

V is TRBV5-1 and J is TRBJ2-1; TCRdb selects TRBD1, and the lack of DNA leaves this call unchecked. This CDR3 spans 16 amino acids. In germline, CDR1 is SGHRS, CDR2 YFSETQ. The CDR3 sequence: CASSATGGSSYNEQFF.

CDR3 region: CASSLGRANEQFF. This rearrangement joins TRBV27 to TRBJ2-1; the TRBD2 assignment by TCRdb is unverifiable without DNA. The CDR3 totals 13 residues. CDR1 is MNHEY and CDR2 is SMNVEV in the germline V gene (reference sequence).